This T cell receptor beta chain was profiled in a study of blood T cell repertoires in COVID-19 (dated by TCRdb to the early 2020s). Looking at the study overall: Samples from collaborators originated in the United States, Italy and Spain and spanned both the acute and convalescent phases of COVID-19. The material from the prospective study consisted of cDNA or gDNA derived from T cells, B-cell-depleted T cells, or PBMCs. Subjects who had been exposed to COVID-19, were actively infected with it, or had recovered from it provided the deeply sampled blood TCRbeta repertoires that made up the dataset. The repertoires were released in a freely available public database intended as a resource for research on the immune response to SARS-CoV-2. Samples were obtained from the ongoing ImmuneRACE study (first 160 participants) and from approximately 1,200 subjects provided by 6 global collaborators. The sample metadata nearly always contained a de-identified subject ID, COVID-19 status, age in years and sex. Where available, HLA class I and class II types were obtained from metadata supplied by the sample provider rather than from assay-based typing. Overall results and qualifications from the work: The quantity of clinical and demographic metadata differed by source and by participant and was supplied without curation.

In the prospective study, participants were roughly 18 to 95 years old, resided in about two dozen geographic areas of the United States, and were enrolled through a virtual design. To assign participants to cohorts, the prospective study relied on clinical history that participants themselves reported in a screening survey and a study questionnaire. For ImmuneRACE Cohort 3, a participant was defined as recovered based on two consecutive negative NP/OP PCR tests, clearance by a healthcare professional, or resolution of symptoms. Mobile phlebotomists in the prospective study collected whole blood, serum and a nasopharyngeal or oropharyngeal swab from every participant. Participants in the prospective study had the option to provide additional blood draws and questionnaires over a roughly 2-month period. Prospective study blood samples were shipped either frozen or at room temperature before DNA extraction.

The CDR3 measures 14 amino acids from cysteine to phenylalanine. The sequence is cut down to CDR3 DNA, 42 bases in frame from base 1. The germline V end is reduced by 6 bases and the J end by 0 bases; junction bases left unmatched: 3. CDR1 and CDR2 (MNHEY, SVGAGI) derive from the germline V gene. Remarks on this clone: The target of this receptor is not known. No much larger clone exists at a distance of one base, and base qualities are not known.

TCRbeta CDR3 regions were amplified from genomic DNA by means of the immunoSEQ Assay, a bias-controlled multiplex PCR. On the authors' methods: Within the assay, amplification of reference gene primers was used to estimate how many nucleated cells each sample contained. Sequence reads were collapsed and filtered to measure the absolute abundance of every unique TCRbeta CDR3 rearrangement. Productive Simpson clonality was computed per sample as the square root of Simpson's diversity index over productive rearrangements. This immuneACCESS table, as held by TCRdb, lists in-frame sequences with V and J called but not all clones. Of the missing ones, under half trace to an unresolved V gene in checked studies; the others have no known cause. The V and J calls and clone size come from that table; D and trimming were worked out from the DNA. The sample yields fewer than 350,000 clones; roughly 87% were counted once. The ten largest clones take up just under 1% of the sample.

The sample was PBMCs or T cells enriched from blood (not recorded which). This sequence was found in a woman aged 25 to 45 who had recovered from COVID-19. The sequence joins TRBV6-5 to TRBJ2-7, with 9 central nucleotides matching TRBD2. The DNA sequence reads TGTGCCAGCAGGATAGCGGGGGACTCCTACGAGCAGTACTTC. The resulting protein is CASRIAGDSYEQYF.